This T cell receptor beta chain originates from a study of blood T cell repertoires in COVID-19. Profiled with immunoSEQ multiplex PCR; TCRdb holds only in-frame clones, not every one. The repertoire holds 150,000 or so clones, with around 90% as singletons. V shed 11 bases and J shed 4 bases, with 9 bases lying between them. Germline CDR1 and CDR2: MDHEN and SYDVKM. The CDR3 has 11 residues. The sequence was collected from a man aged 45-65 years with acute or convalescent COVID-19. Sequenced input: peripheral blood. The V gene is TRBV28, the J gene TRBJ1-5, with D hard to call. The CDR3 protein is CACAGNQPQHF. The CDR3 DNA sequence: TGTGCCTGCGCTGGTAATCAGCCCCAGCATTTT.